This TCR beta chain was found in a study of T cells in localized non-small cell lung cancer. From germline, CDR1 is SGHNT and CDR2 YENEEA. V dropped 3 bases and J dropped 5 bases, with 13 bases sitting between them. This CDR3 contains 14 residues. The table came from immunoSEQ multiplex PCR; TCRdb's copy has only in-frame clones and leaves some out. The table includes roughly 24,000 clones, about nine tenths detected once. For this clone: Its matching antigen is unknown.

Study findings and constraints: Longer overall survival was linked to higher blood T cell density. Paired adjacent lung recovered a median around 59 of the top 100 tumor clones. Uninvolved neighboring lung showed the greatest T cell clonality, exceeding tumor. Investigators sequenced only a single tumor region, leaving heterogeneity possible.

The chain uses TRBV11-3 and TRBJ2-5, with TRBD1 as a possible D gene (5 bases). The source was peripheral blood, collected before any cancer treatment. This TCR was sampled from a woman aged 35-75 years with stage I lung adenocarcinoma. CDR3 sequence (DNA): TGTGCCAGCAGCTTGACCAGGGCGGAGGAGACCCAGTACTTC. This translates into CASSLTRAEETQYF. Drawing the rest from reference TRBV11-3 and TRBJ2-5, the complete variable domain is EAGVVQSPRYKIIEKKQPVAFWCNPISGHNTLYWYLQNLGQGPELLIRYENEEAVDDSQLPKDRFSAERLKGVDSTLKIQPAELGDSAVYLCASSLTRAEETQYFGPGTRLLVL.